This T cell receptor (beta chain) derives from a study of Ad26.COV2.S vaccination and SARS-CoV-2 variants. Study-level background: Donor was in the COV1001 Ad26.COV2.S trial arm. Donor got 5x10^10 or 1x10^11 viral particles of Ad26.COV2.S.

Treatment described: roughly 20 received Ad26.COV2.S at low or high dose, single or two shots; about five received placebo; per-sample allocation not given. Material that was analyzed had been drawn on day 63 after the first vaccine or placebo injection. The study's findings and limits: People given the vaccine had a wider spike-specific TCR breadth than placebo recipients did. Vaccine recipients and placebo recipients showed similar non-spike TCR breadth.

CDR1 is SEHNR, CDR2 FQNEAQ, per germline (reference sequence). This CDR3 contains 16 residues. The J segment lost 5 bases and the V segment lost 5 bases, leaving 10 bases of the junction unmatched. Method: immunoSEQ multiplex PCR; TCRdb's copy keeps in-frame clones and lacks some. The sample has about 400,000 clones, over 75% seen once. In this sample, this clone turned up once. The antigen is not known. The clonotype originates from a person aged 18-60 years who received the Ad26.COV2.S COVID-19 vaccine or a placebo. The sample in question was peripheral blood, obtained in a trial of Ad26.COV2.S vaccine versus placebo. The gene calls are TRBV7-9 and TRBJ2-1; 9 bases fit TRBD1. This CDR3 is CASSHRGDRANNEQFF. The CDR3 nucleotides are TGTGCCAGCAGCCACAGAGGGGACAGGGCCAACAATGAGCAGTTCTTC.